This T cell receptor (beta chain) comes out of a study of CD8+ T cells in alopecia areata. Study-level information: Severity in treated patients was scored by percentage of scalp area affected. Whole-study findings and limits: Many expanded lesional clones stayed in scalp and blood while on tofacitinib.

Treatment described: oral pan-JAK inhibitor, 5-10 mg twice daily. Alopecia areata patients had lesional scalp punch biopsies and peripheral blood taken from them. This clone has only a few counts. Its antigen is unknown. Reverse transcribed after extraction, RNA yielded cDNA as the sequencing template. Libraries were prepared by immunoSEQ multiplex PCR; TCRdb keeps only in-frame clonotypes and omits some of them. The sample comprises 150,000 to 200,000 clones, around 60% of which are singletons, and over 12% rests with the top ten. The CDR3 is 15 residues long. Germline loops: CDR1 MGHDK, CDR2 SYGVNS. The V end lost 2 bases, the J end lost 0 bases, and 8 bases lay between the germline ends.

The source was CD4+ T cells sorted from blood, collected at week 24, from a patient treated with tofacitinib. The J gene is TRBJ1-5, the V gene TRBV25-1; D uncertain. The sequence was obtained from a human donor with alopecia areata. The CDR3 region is CASSEGVDSNQPQHF. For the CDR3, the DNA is TGTGCCAGCAGTGAAGGGGTGGATAGCAATCAGCCCCAGCATTTT.